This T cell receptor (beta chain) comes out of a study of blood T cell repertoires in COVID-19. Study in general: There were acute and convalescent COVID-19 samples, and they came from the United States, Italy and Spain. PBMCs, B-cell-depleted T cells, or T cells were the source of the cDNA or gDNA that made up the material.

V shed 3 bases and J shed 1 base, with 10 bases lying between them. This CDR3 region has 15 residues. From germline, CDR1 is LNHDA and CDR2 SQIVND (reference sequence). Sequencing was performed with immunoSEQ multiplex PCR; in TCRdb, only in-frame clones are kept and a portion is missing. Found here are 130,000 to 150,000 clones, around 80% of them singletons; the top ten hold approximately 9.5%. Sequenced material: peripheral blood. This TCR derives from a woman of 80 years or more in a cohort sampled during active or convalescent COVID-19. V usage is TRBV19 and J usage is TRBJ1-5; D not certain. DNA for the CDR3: TGTGCCAGTAGTATTGTGACATTCAGCAATCAGCCCCAGCATTTT. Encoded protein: CASSIVTFSNQPQHF.